In its sample, the clone carrying this T cell receptor beta chain was seen many times. Antigen: not known. This entry is derived from a study of response to subunit inactivated influenza vaccine. General study points: The authors suggested that few new T cells are recruited per seasonal influenza vaccination.

Each CDR3 protein is one row after TCRdb ran MiXCR on the RT-PCR reads. Of hundreds of thousands of distinct CDR3 sequences in the sample, approximately 13% were seen once. The CDR3 runs 14 residues. J lost 1 base, V lost 3 bases, and 5 bases had no gene match. CDR1 and CDR2 (germline): DFQATT, SNEGSKA (reference sequence). Specimen: PBMCs from blood, collected less than 15 days before vaccination. The origin of this receptor is a man aged 50-60 years who received an inactivated influenza vaccine. The J gene is TRBJ1-2, the V gene TRBV20-1; the match to TRBD1 covers 7 bases. CDR3 nucleotides: TGCAGTGCTAGTCCGGGACAGATTAACTATGGCTACACCTTC. Its protein is CSASPGQINYGYTF.